The 7 T cell receptor beta chains below were found in one sample sequenced in a study of regulatory T cells in long-lasting Graves disease. According to the study, TCR beta libraries were built with iRepertoire HTBI primers and CDR3-region Arm-PCR. TCRdb re-analysed the multiplex PCR reads in MiXCR, keeping a single row per CDR3 protein. The sample records 350,000 to 450,000 distinct CDR3 sequences, around 14% being singletons. Regarding time point: newly diagnosed GD, antithyroid drugs for less than 3 months. Generation of the TCR library employed RNA extracted from PBMCs. These same records also appear under a second study, on T cells in Graves' hyperthyroidism and ophthalmopathy.

The starting material was peripheral blood mononuclear cells (PBMCs), obtained at new diagnosis, from a patient treated with antithyroid drugs. Every receptor here comes from a woman in her twenties or thirties with Graves disease.

This clonotype was seen at least ten times. The gene calls are TRBV7-2 and TRBJ2-3, with D hard to call. CDR3 length equals 14 residues. The germline V gene has CDR1 SGHTA and CDR2 FQGNSA. V gave up 2 bases and J gave up 4 bases, with 10 bases separating them. CDR3 coding DNA: TGTGCCAGCAGCTTATCCCCCTTACCAGATACGCAGTATTTT. The encoded protein is CASSLSPLPDTQYF.

This clonotype has a handful of counts. One base away lies a much larger clone, so this may be a sequencing read error. This sequence joins TRBV11-2 and TRBJ2-3, with no clear D. The J call may be incorrect, as the DNA end agrees better with TRBJ2-1. The CDR3 sequence is 16 residues long. Germline V lookup: CDR1 SGHAT, CDR2 FQNNGV. CDR3 sequence reads: CASSLARNHLYDEQFF. CDR3 nucleotide sequence: TGTGCCAGCAGCTTAGCTCGTAACCATTTGTACGATGAGCAGTTCTTC.

This clonotype was seen more than once but under ten times. The rearrangement uses TRBV15 and TRBJ1-1, with D unresolved. The CDR3 covers 14 residues. Germline V CDR1 and CDR2: LNHNV, YYDKDF (reference sequence). V was clipped by 0 bases and J by 5 bases, with 10 bases between them. In DNA, the CDR3 is TGTGCCACCAGCAGAGAGACCCGGAGGACTGAAGCTTTCTTT. This encodes CATSRETRRTEAFF.

Ten or more counts support this clonotype. The CDR3 DNA sequence: TGTGCCACCAGCAGAGATCGGGTACTAGCCCTGCAGTACTTC. Translating gives CATSRDRVLALQYF. The rearrangement uses TRBV15 and TRBJ2-7; weak D call: TRBD2 (6 bases). V was pared by 0 bases and J by 9 bases, with 15 bases between. This CDR3 spans 14 amino acids. The V gene's germline CDR1 is LNHNV and CDR2 YYDKDF (reference sequence).

Many counts were recorded for this clonotype. One junction end does not reproduce the germline sequence, and a read error may be involved. The chain joins TRBV9 to TRBJ2-5; possible D gene TRBD1, 6 bases. CDR1 is SGDLS and CDR2 is YYNGEE in the germline V gene. The length of the CDR3 is 14 residues. In nucleotides, the CDR3 is TGTGCCGGCAGCGTAGATGGGGGCATCGCGACCCAGTACTTC. This sequence encodes CAGSVDGGIATQYF.

Of note for this clonotype: A single base separates this from a much larger clone, so it may be a read error. The chain links TRBV20-1 to TRBJ2-1, with TRBD2 matching over 8 bases. With 3 bases clipped from V and 3 bases from J, the junction kept 1 base outside the gene matches. Germline V gives CDR1 DFQATT, CDR2 SNEGSKA (reference sequence). The CDR3 spans 13 residues. CDR3 protein: CSASGGGYNEQFF. The CDR3 DNA reads TGCAGTGCTAGCGGGGGGGGCTACAATGAGCAGTTCTTC.

This clonotype was counted ten times or more. The rearrangement joins TRBV5-5 to TRBJ2-3; D may be TRBD2 (6 bases). Germline lookup yields CDR1 SGHKS and CDR2 YYEKEE (reference sequence). The V end was cut by 3 bases, the J end by 4 bases, with 12 bases between. The CDR3 totals 14 residues. CDR3 residues: CASSSGRLADTQYF. DNA of the CDR3: TGTGCCAGCAGCTCGGGGAGGCTGGCAGATACGCAGTATTTT.